The 20 T cell receptor beta chains presented below share a single source sample, sequenced in a study of control samples from healthy donors and cancer patients (dated by TCRdb to about 2020). The receptor library was made with the immunoSEQ multiplex PCR assay. Entries here come from immuneACCESS through TCRdb and include only in-frame sequences with V and J called. Some clones fail to appear in such tables; in the studies checked, an unresolved V gene covers under half of the shortfall, and the cause of the remainder is unknown. The sample table lists approximately 76,000 clones, 70% to 85% of them with a count of one. About 9.9% of the sample comes from the top ten. The sample comprised PBMCs. These receptors came from a man in his fifties or sixties with head and neck cancer.

This sequence joins TRBV27 and TRBJ1-1, with D uncertain. Trimming removed 6 bases at V and 1 base at J, with 6 bases between. Germline assignment: CDR1 MNHEY and CDR2 SMNVEV (reference sequence). The CDR3 consists of 12 residues. This CDR3 reads CASRETNTEAFF. CDR3 nucleotides: TGTGCCAGCAGGGAAACGAACACTGAAGCTTTCTTT.

The chain employs TRBV5-5 and TRBJ2-3, with TRBD2 identical over 11 bases. Trimming removed 4 bases from V and 2 bases from J; junction bases left unmatched: 9. Germline CDR1 reads SGHKS; CDR2 reads YYEKEE (reference sequence). CDR3 length: 17 amino acids. The CDR3 protein is CASSPWPGLAATDTQYF. The CDR3 DNA is TGTGCCAGCAGCCCTTGGCCGGGACTAGCGGCCACAGATACGCAGTATTTT. Filled out from reference TRBV5-5 and TRBJ2-3, the complete variable domain reads DAGVTQSPTHLIKTRGQQVTLRCSPISGHKSVSWYQQVLGQGPQFIFQYYEKEERGRGNFPDRFSARQFPNYSSELNVNALLLGDSALYLCASSPWPGLAATDTQYFGPGTRLTVL.

This chain links TRBV27 with TRBJ2-2; D tentatively reads TRBD1 or TRBD2 (5 bases each). The CDR3 totals 16 residues. CDR1 and CDR2 (germline): MNHEY, SMNVEV (reference sequence). The V end was cut by 8 bases, the J end by 4 bases, with 20 bases between. The CDR3 loop reads CASSVDGTPSTGELFF. In DNA, the CDR3 is TGTGCCAGCTCTGTGGACGGGACCCCCTCCACCGGGGAGCTGTTTTTT.

This chain links TRBV28 with TRBJ1-2; weak D call: TRBD1 (5 bases). This CDR3 has 13 residues. V lost 8 bases to trimming and J lost 7 bases, with 17 bases between them. CDR1 is MDHEN and CDR2 is SYDVKM in the germline V gene. This chain's CDR3 is CASGQTGGGGYTF. The CDR3 nucleotides are TGTGCCAGCGGCCAAACAGGAGGAGGTGGCTACACCTTC.

This clone was counted a single time. The chain couples TRBV24-1 to TRBJ2-3; D remains unclear. CDR3 size: 12 residues. CDR1 is KGHDR, CDR2 SFDVKD, per germline. V was shortened by 1 base and J by 4 bases, with 2 bases between the two germline ends. CDR3 in DNA: TGTGCCACCAGTGATTTTTCAGATACGCAGTATTTT. Encoded protein: CATSDFSDTQYF.

This clone was detected only once. The chain carries TRBV6-5 and TRBJ2-1; D ambiguous. Germline V gene sequence: CDR1 MNHEY, CDR2 SVGAGI. V was trimmed by 2 bases and J by 4 bases, leaving 3 bases between them. The CDR3 runs 12 residues. The CDR3 DNA reads TGTGCCAGCAGTTACAAGTACAATGAGCAGTTCTTC. Its translation is CASSYKYNEQFF.

The rearrangement uses TRBV5-1 and TRBJ1-1, with 9 bases fitting TRBD1. Germline-derived CDR1 and CDR2 are SGHRS and YFSETQ. The CDR3 has 18 residues. After removal of 3 bases from V and 7 bases from J, the junction contained 19 bases not matched to a gene. Here the CDR3 DNA reads TGCGCCAGCAGCTCGGCCCAATCCCGGGACAGGGTTTGGGATGAAGCTTTCTTT. It specifies CASSSAQSRDRVWDEAFF.

The genes are TRBV7-5 and TRBJ2-7; whether TRBD2, the table's D call, matches the DNA was not checked. TRBV7-5 is described as a pseudogene. The CDR3 covers 15 residues. DNA for the CDR3: TGTGTCAGAAGCTGGCGACTAGCGGGGCCCTACGAGCAGTACTTC. This translates into CVRSWRLAGPYEQYF.

The chain employs TRBV3-1 (or the pseudogene TRBV3-2) and TRBJ1-5; the match to TRBD1 covers 7 bases. The CDR3 is 16 residues long. With V trimmed by 4 bases and J by 3 bases, 9 bases remained unmatched. Germline V lookup: CDR1 LGHDT, CDR2 YNNKEL (reference sequence). This chain's CDR3 is CASSPTGQNPNQPQHF. The CDR3 nucleotides read TGTGCCAGCAGCCCTACGGGACAGAACCCCAATCAGCCCCAGCATTTT.

As regards this clone: Other DNA sequences in the same sample also yield this CDR3. The chain carries TRBV5-6 and TRBJ2-1; 11 bases agree with TRBD2. V was clipped by 2 bases and J by 4 bases; unmatched bases: 2. Germline V CDR1 and CDR2: SGHDT, YYEEEE. The CDR3 sequence is 15 residues long. CDR3 protein: CASSFSGRGYNEQFF. CDR3 coding DNA: TGTGCCAGCAGCTTTAGCGGGAGGGGGTACAATGAGCAGTTCTTC.

The J gene is TRBJ2-7, the V gene TRBV19; the D gene is possibly TRBD1 (6 bases). V was shortened by 0 bases and J by 1 base, with 10 bases between the two germline ends. Germline values: CDR1 LNHDA, CDR2 SQIVND (reference sequence). This CDR3 spans 15 amino acids. CDR3 DNA sequence: TGTGCCAGTAGTATAGACAGGGGCCCATCCTACGAGCAGTACTTC. This codes for CASSIDRGPSYEQYF.

V is TRBV6-5 and J is TRBJ1-1; D unresolved. The CDR3 covers 11 residues. Per the germline V gene, CDR1 is MNHEY and CDR2 is SVGAGI. V lost 10 bases, J lost 2 bases, and 8 bases lay in between. The CDR3 DNA follows: TGTGCCACCTTTATCAACACTGAAGCTTTCTTT. It encodes CATFINTEAFF.

V is TRBV9 and J is TRBJ1-3; D is uncertain. V shed 0 bases and J shed 0 bases, with 13 bases lying between them. Germline lookup yields CDR1 SGDLS and CDR2 YYNGEE. This CDR3 comprises 17 residues. Written as DNA, the CDR3 is TGTGCCAGCAGCGTAGGTTCGGGTAGGGACTCTGGAAACACCATATATTTT. It translates to CASSVGSGRDSGNTIYF.

The V gene is TRBV13, the J gene TRBJ1-2, with D uncertain. V lost 8 bases to trimming and J lost 0 bases, with 13 bases between them. Per germline, CDR1 PRHDT and CDR2 FYEKMQ (reference sequence). The CDR3 runs to 14 residues. The CDR3 DNA reads TGTGCCAGCCGCCAGTTCAACGCTAACTATGGCTACACCTTC. The encoded protein is CASRQFNANYGYTF.

The chain carries TRBV7-9 and TRBJ1-1; D not resolved. The CDR3 is 15 residues long. Germline CDR1 is SEHNR and CDR2 is FQNEAQ (reference sequence). Trimming pared 0 bases from V and 1 base from J, leaving 9 bases between. In DNA, the CDR3 is TGTGCCAGCAGCTTAGCGCATTGGAAGAACACTGAAGCTTTCTTT. The encoded protein is CASSLAHWKNTEAFF.

V and J are TRBV6-5 and TRBJ2-3; TRBD1 might be the D (5 bases). Germline CDR1 is MNHEY and CDR2 is SVGAGI. V was cut by 0 bases and J by 2 bases, with 9 bases left in between. The CDR3 runs to 15 residues. The CDR3 region has the DNA TGTGCCAGCAGTTACTCTGCAGGGTACACAGATACGCAGTATTTT. Amino acid sequence: CASSYSAGYTDTQYF.

The rearrangement uses TRBV13 and TRBJ2-3; tentative D call: TRBD1 (5 bases). Germline loops: CDR1 PRHDT, CDR2 FYEKMQ (reference sequence). This CDR3 comprises 15 residues. V gave up 7 bases and J gave up 3 bases, with 17 bases separating them. CDR3 sequence: CASKDQGKGTDTQYF. In DNA form, the CDR3 reads TGTGCCAGCAAAGACCAGGGCAAGGGAACAGATACGCAGTATTTT.

This clone was counted a single time. This chain links TRBV19 with TRBJ1-1; TRBD1 might be the D (6 bases). The CDR3 is made up of 13 amino acids. The germline CDR1 and CDR2 sequences are LNHDA and SQIVND (reference sequence). Trimming shortened V by 5 bases and J by 6 bases, and 13 bases separated the two germline ends. The CDR3, as DNA: TGTGCCAGTAGTTTCGGGGGCGAGGCTGAAGCTTTCTTT. Translated, it gives CASSFGGEAEAFF.

The CDR3 here is CASSPPGFNEAFF. CDR3 coding DNA: TGTGCCAGCTCACCACCAGGGTTCAATGAAGCTTTCTTT. This rearrangement joins TRBV18 to TRBJ1-1; D not certain. CDR1 is KGHSH, CDR2 LQKENI, per germline. The CDR3 is 13 amino acids. V dropped 0 bases and J dropped 7 bases, with 9 bases sitting between them. The whole variable domain, remainder taken from reference TRBV18 and TRBJ1-1, is NAGVMQNPRHLVRRRGQEARLRCSPMKGHSHVYWYRQLPEEGLKFMVYLQKENIIDESGMPKERFSAEFPKEGPSILRIQQVVRGDSAAYFCASSPPGFNEAFFGQGTRLTVV.

The chain employs TRBV5-5 and TRBJ2-1; 7 bases are a match to TRBD2. Losses at the gene ends were 3 bases for V and 0 bases for J; bases not matched to a gene: 15. The CDR3 covers 19 residues. The germline V gene has CDR1 SGHKS and CDR2 YYEKEE (reference sequence). The CDR3 region is CASSSSMIAGPRSYNEQFF. For the CDR3, the DNA is TGTGCCAGCAGCTCGAGTATGATAGCGGGTCCCCGCTCCTACAATGAGCAGTTCTTC.